Listed here are 25 T cell receptor beta chains from one sample, sequenced in a study of blood T cell repertoires in COVID-19. Only in-frame clones appear in the TCRdb table, and some are missing; sequencing was by immunoSEQ multiplex PCR. The data contain around 250,000 clones, more than 75% of them singletons. The material sequenced was PBMCs or T cells enriched from blood (not recorded which). The receptor source for this set is a woman between 45 and 60 years old who had been exposed to COVID-19.

V is TRBV5-1 and J is TRBJ1-1, with D unresolved. V dropped 1 base and J dropped 2 bases, with 9 bases sitting between them. The germline CDR1 and CDR2 sequences are SGHRS and YFSETQ. The CDR3 sequence is 14 residues long. Here the CDR3 reads CASSLRFSNTEAFF. The CDR3 bases are TGCGCCAGCAGCTTGAGATTTAGCAACACTGAAGCTTTCTTT.

The chain uses TRBV10-2 and TRBJ1-1; 8 bases agree with TRBD1. V trimming: 5 bases; J trimming: 6 bases; junction bases outside the gene matches: 8. Germline V gene data show CDR1 as WSHSY and CDR2 as SAAADI. This CDR3 spans 14 amino acids. CDR3 nucleotide sequence: TGCGCCAGCAGTTTCGACAGGGGAGTGTCTGAAGCTTTCTTT. Translation gives CASSFDRGVSEAFF.

The rearrangement joins TRBV19 to TRBJ2-3; D gene uncertain. This CDR3 is built from 15 residues. Germline lookup yields CDR1 LNHDA and CDR2 SQIVND (reference sequence). Trimming stripped 3 bases from V and 2 bases from J, with 12 bases between. DNA for the CDR3: TGTGCCAGTAGTATTTCTGCAGGCCCCACAGATACGCAGTATTTT. It is translated as CASSISAGPTDTQYF.

This sequence joins TRBV30 and TRBJ2-7; maybe TRBD1 (5 bases). The CDR3 runs 14 residues. The V gene's germline CDR1 is GTSNPN and CDR2 SVGIG (reference sequence). With 2 bases removed from V and 2 bases from J, the gap between germline ends came to 13 bases. The DNA for the CDR3 is TGTGCCTGGAGTAAGCCCCAGGGCCCCTACGAGCAGTACTTC. It encodes CAWSKPQGPYEQYF.

As for this clone: Other DNA sequences in this sample translate to the same CDR3. J is TRBJ1-5 and V is TRBV5-6; D uncertain. Germline V gives CDR1 SGHDT, CDR2 YYEEEE. The CDR3 sequence is 14 residues long. The V gene lost 0 bases and the J gene lost 0 bases, with 4 bases spanning the gap. As DNA, the CDR3 is TGTGCCAGCAGCTTGGGAGTTAGCAATCAGCCCCAGCATTTT. This encodes CASSLGVSNQPQHF.

This chain uses TRBV11-2 with TRBJ1-1; 7 nucleotides match TRBD1. The junction had 4 bases not matched to a gene; V was cut back by 6 bases and J by 3 bases. Germline V lookup: CDR1 SGHAT, CDR2 FQNNGV. The CDR3 is 13 amino acids. CDR3 amino acids: CASSVGQYTEAFF. The CDR3, as DNA: TGTGCCAGCAGTGTGGGACAGTACACTGAAGCTTTCTTT.

This clone came up once. The rearrangement uses TRBV7-2 and TRBJ1-1; D call uncertain. CDR1 and CDR2 (germline): SGHTA, FQGNSA. V shed 2 bases and J shed 4 bases, with 11 bases lying between them. The CDR3 runs to 14 residues. CDR3 nucleotides: TGTGCCAGCAGCTTAAGGGAGGGTCGCACTGAAGCTTTCTTT. This sequence encodes CASSLREGRTEAFF.

The chain employs TRBV6-6 and TRBJ2-5; no clear D gene. The CDR3 spans 10 residues. In germline, CDR1 is MNHNY, CDR2 SVGAGI (reference sequence). V lost 10 bases and J lost 5, with 8 bases in between. As DNA, the CDR3 is TGTGCCACCGCCAGGGAGACCCAGTACTTC. It yields the protein CATARETQYF.

The chain carries TRBV6-2 or TRBV6-3 and TRBJ2-7; D gene ambiguous. V lost 2 bases and J 2 bases, leaving 10 bases between the germline ends. Germline values: CDR1 MNHEY, CDR2 SVGEGT. This CDR3 is 14 amino acids long. This CDR3 is CASSYLPVTYEQYF. Here the CDR3 DNA reads TGTGCCAGCAGTTACCTTCCGGTTACCTACGAGCAGTACTTC.

The V and J genes are TRBV9 and TRBJ1-2; D unclear. Trimming cost V 3 bases and J 2 bases, with 11 bases left between them. CDR1 and CDR2 (germline): SGDLS, YYNGEE. This CDR3 is built from 14 residues. The CDR3 DNA follows: TGTGCCAGCAGCGCAACCAGCAGGAACTATGGCTACACCTTC. This codes for CASSATSRNYGYTF.

The rearrangement joins TRBV25-1 to TRBJ2-5; no clear D gene. This CDR3 spans 12 amino acids. V gave up 3 bases and J gave up 4 bases, with 6 bases separating them. The V gene's germline CDR1 is MGHDK and CDR2 SYGVNS. The CDR3 region is CASSEALETQYF. The CDR3 nucleotides read TGTGCCAGCAGTGAGGCCTTAGAGACCCAGTACTTC.

The J gene is TRBJ1-1, the V gene TRBV11-3, with 10 nucleotides matching TRBD1. The germline gives CDR1 SGHNT, CDR2 YENEEA. V trimming: 5 bases; J trimming: 2 bases; junction bases outside the gene matches: 8. This CDR3 comprises 16 residues. The CDR3 nucleotides read TGTGCCAGCAGCCCTAGACAGGGGGCTACCAACACTGAAGCTTTCTTT. Its translation: CASSPRQGATNTEAFF.

The CDR3 loop is CASSLDVRRGNQPQHF. CDR3 sequence (DNA): TGTGCCAGCAGCTTAGACGTGAGGAGGGGCAATCAGCCCCAGCATTTT. The chain is built from TRBV7-2 and TRBJ1-5, with unresolved D. Trimming removed 1 base at V and 2 bases at J, with 12 bases between. The CDR3 is 16 amino acids. Germline V gene lookup returns CDR1 SGHTA and CDR2 FQGNSA.

J is TRBJ1-6 and V is TRBV28; D is unresolved. This CDR3 is 17 amino acids long. V lost 3 bases and J lost 8, with 20 bases in between. Germline assignment: CDR1 MDHEN and CDR2 SYDVKM. CDR3 protein: CASSFWNGYGLDSPLHF. The CDR3 DNA is TGTGCCAGCAGTTTCTGGAACGGGTACGGGTTGGATTCACCCCTCCACTTT.

V usage is TRBV6-5 and J usage is TRBJ1-6; 7 nucleotides agree with TRBD1. The germline CDR1 and CDR2 sequences are MNHEY and SVGAGI. V dropped 2 bases and J dropped 9; count of bases not matched to a gene: 10. The CDR3 loop spans 16 amino acids. The CDR3 nucleotides are TGTGCCAGCAGTTACGTACAGGGGCCATCCTCTTCACCCCTCCACTTT. It specifies CASSYVQGPSSSPLHF.

The J gene is TRBJ1-2, the V gene TRBV7-2; TRBD1 might be the D (5 bases). V was trimmed by 3 bases and J by 5 bases, leaving 13 bases between them. CDR1 is SGHTA and CDR2 is FQGNSA in the germline V gene. This CDR3 contains 14 residues. CDR3 loop: CASSFDRAAYGYTF. In DNA, the CDR3 is TGTGCCAGCAGCTTCGACAGAGCCGCTTATGGCTACACCTTC.

Concerning this clone itself: No conserved phenylalanine or tryptophan is present at the end of the CDR3, so a read error is the likely explanation. The DNA is omitted, as the CDR3 cannot be located on it reliably, and the CDR3 follows TCRdb's listing. V is TRBV23-1 and J is TRBJ1-2. TRBV23-1 counts as an open reading frame of uncertain function. The CDR3 contains 12 residues when both ends are counted. The CDR3 is CASSPCIFTGDL.

This rearrangement joins TRBV3-1 (or the pseudogene TRBV3-2) to TRBJ1-5, with TRBD1 identical over 9 bases. Germline assignment: CDR1 LGHDT and CDR2 YNNKEL (reference sequence). This CDR3 region has 14 residues. J was trimmed by 1 base and V by 5 bases; bases with no gene match: 0. CDR3 amino acids: CASSGTGSNQPQHF. CDR3 nucleotide sequence: TGTGCCAGCAGCGGGACAGGGAGCAATCAGCCCCAGCATTTT.

The chain combines TRBV7-2 with TRBJ1-2, with D possibly matching TRBD1 (5 bases). Germline CDR1 is SGHTA and CDR2 is FQGNSA. The CDR3 is 15 residues long. Trimming took 0 bases from V and 4 from J, leaving 12 bases between them. CDR3 in amino acids: CASSLAGGYGYGYTF. CDR3 in DNA: TGTGCCAGCAGCTTAGCGGGGGGTTATGGCTATGGCTACACCTTC.

V usage is TRBV7-3 and J usage is TRBJ2-3, with TRBD2 matching over 7 bases. The CDR3 covers 15 residues. Per germline, CDR1 SGHTA and CDR2 FQGTGA. J lost 4 bases, V lost 5 bases, and 9 bases had no gene match. The CDR3 protein is CASSPVGRGSDTQYF. The CDR3 coding sequence is TGTGCCAGCAGCCCCGTGGGGCGGGGGTCAGATACGCAGTATTTT.

The chain recombines TRBV5-6 with TRBJ1-3; D is possibly TRBD1 (5 bases). This CDR3 has 17 residues. Trimming cost V 4 bases and J 0 bases, with 17 bases left between them. Germline CDR1 is SGHDT and CDR2 is YYEEEE. The chain's CDR3 is CASSPEGLRSSGNTIYF. As DNA, the CDR3 is TGTGCCAGCAGCCCGGAGGGGTTGCGGAGCTCTGGAAACACCATATATTTT.

The chain couples TRBV27 to TRBJ1-2; D perhaps matches TRBD1 (6 bases). Germline values: CDR1 MNHEY, CDR2 SMNVEV (reference sequence). V was shortened by 2 bases and J by 8 bases, with 12 bases between the two germline ends. CDR3 length: 13 residues. The chain's CDR3 is CASSLRGAEGYTF. In DNA, the CDR3 is TGTGCCAGCAGTTTACGGGGGGCGGAGGGCTACACCTTC.

V usage is TRBV7-9 and J usage is TRBJ2-2, with a possible D match to TRBD1 (6 bases). V was cut by 6 bases and J by 2 bases, with 16 bases left in between. Germline V gene data show CDR1 as SEHNR and CDR2 as FQNEAQ (reference sequence). The CDR3 totals 16 residues. Here the CDR3 reads CASRGYGTPNTGELFF. CDR3 bases: TGTGCCAGCAGGGGATACGGGACACCTAACACCGGGGAGCTGTTTTTT.

The V gene is TRBV6-5, the J gene TRBJ1-5; 8 bases are shared with TRBD1. The CDR3 contains 15 residues. Germline V gives CDR1 MNHEY, CDR2 SVGAGI. J was trimmed by 7 bases and V by 5 bases; bases with no gene match: 10. The CDR3 region has the DNA TGTGCCAGCAGTCCTGGACAGGGAAATTACCAGCCCCAGCATTTT. Translated, it gives CASSPGQGNYQPQHF.

This chain uses TRBV4-3 with TRBJ2-2, with unresolved D. V lost 1 base to trimming and J lost 4 bases, with 7 bases between them. Germline V lookup: CDR1 LGHNA, CDR2 YSLEER. The CDR3 consists of 14 residues. The CDR3 here is CASSQGPLTGELFF. CDR3 sequence (DNA): TGCGCCAGCAGCCAAGGGCCCCTCACCGGGGAGCTGTTTTTT.